The present T cell receptor (beta chain) was sequenced within a study of blood T cell repertoires in COVID-19. Data came from immunoSEQ multiplex PCR; TCRdb stores just in-frame clones and leaves some out. The sample carries about 140,000 clones, more than 75% recorded once. The germline gives CDR1 MNHEY, CDR2 SVGEGT. Trimming cost V 5 bases and J 5 bases, with 9 bases left between them. The CDR3 covers 12 residues. Sequences were obtained from peripheral blood. V is TRBV6-2 or TRBV6-3 and J is TRBJ1-2; D not certain. The origin of this receptor is a human donor with acute or convalescent COVID-19. The donor label of this sample is uncertain. CDR3 amino acids: CASSNTEYGYTF. In DNA form, the CDR3 reads TGTGCCAGCAGTAACACAGAGTATGGCTACACCTTC.